The clone carrying this TCR beta chain was seen more than once but under ten times. The antigen is undetermined. Every bit of the isolated RNA underwent reverse transcription, so sequencing read expressed TCRB transcripts. Millions of reads were obtained on average from naive, central memory and regulatory T cell samples. Profiled with immunoSEQ multiplex PCR; TCRdb holds only in-frame clones, not every one. The data hold nearly 700,000 clones, with 13% observed a single time. The ends were cut back, 5 bases at V and 0 bases at J, with 12 bases in the middle. This CDR3 has 15 residues. CDR1 MNHEY and CDR2 SMNVEV come from the germline V gene (reference sequence). The data originate from a study of beta chain features in type 1 diabetes. Study results and caveats: Moderate but significant shortening of TCRB CDR3s was recorded in all four CD4+ subsets from Type 1 diabetes patients.

This receptor was obtained from a man aged 18 to 35 with type 1 diabetes. Material: naive CD4+ T cells from blood. J is TRBJ2-3 and V is TRBV27; D is unclear. As DNA, the CDR3 is TGTGCCAGCAGTCCGGTTCGGGCCAGCACAGATACGCAGTATTTT. It is translated as CASSPVRASTDTQYF.